The rows below give T cell receptor beta chains drawn from one sample of a study of blood T cells in healthy people across ages. TCRdb re-derived calls from the 5' RACE reads in MiXCR, one entry per CDR3 protein. The sample gives about 780,000 distinct CDR3 sequences, about 26% of which show up once; roughly 3.1% is in the top ten. This sample was also put to use in a study of T cells of mothers and their children.

The sample was blood. These receptors were taken from a boy between 5 and 17 years old in good health. The CDR3 runs from the conserved cysteine through the conserved F or W. D genes are given only for firm matches. Expanded clones are given a class, and other clones once, few, many or no size at all.

j_call clone_size v_call d_call cdr3_nt cdr3_aa
TRBJ2-7 NA TRBV3-1 TRBD2 TGTGCCAGCAGCCAAGGTCTGGGAGGGCCCTACGAGCAGTACTTC CASSQGLGGPYEQYF
TRBJ2-7 NA TRBV21-1 NA TGTGCCAGCAGCAATGGGATCCCCTACTACTACGAGCAGTACTTC CASSNGIPYYYEQYF
TRBJ2-1 few TRBV10-1 NA TGCGCCAGCAGTGAGTCGACAGCCCACAATGAGCAGTTCTTC CASSESTAHNEQFF
TRBJ2-2 NA TRBV6-5 TRBD2 TGTGCCAGCAGTTCCATCGGGACTAGCGGGGGGGCCCTAACCGGGGAGCTGTTTTTT CASSSIGTSGGALTGELFF
TRBJ2-2 NA TRBV29-1 NA TGCAGCGTTGTCCCTAACACCGGGGAGCTGTTTTTT CSVVPNTGELFF
TRBJ1-2 NA TRBV12-3/TRBV12-4 NA TGTGCCAGCAGTCGGACAGAAGATGGCTACACCTTC CASSRTEDGYTF
TRBJ2-5 NA TRBV11-2 TRBD2 TGTGCCAGCAGCTCAGTAGCGGGGGTCCGCAGGACCCAGTACTTC CASSSVAGVRRTQYF
TRBJ2-7 few TRBV11-1 TRBD2 TGTGCCAGCAGCTTTCTCGGGGGGGCTGAGGACGAGCAGTACTTC CASSFLGGAEDEQYF
TRBJ2-2 NA TRBV7-3 TRBD2 TGTGCCAGCGCCCCGACTAGCGGGGGTAGGGAGCTGTTTTTT CASAPTSGGRELFF
TRBJ2-1 NA TRBV6-1 TRBD2 TGTGCCAGCAGTCCATCGACTAGCGGGGGGAAGAATGAGCAGTTCTTC CASSPSTSGGKNEQFF
TRBJ2-3 few TRBV13 NA TGTGCCAGCAGCTTACTTTCGGGAGCGGCGCAGTATTTT CASSLLSGAAQYF
TRBJ2-7 NA TRBV10-3 NA TGTGCCATCAGTGGGAGCGCGTTCTACGAGCAGTACTTC CAISGSAFYEQYF
TRBJ1-1 NA TRBV5-1 NA TGCGCCAGCGGCTTTTCCGTGGGCACTGAAGCTTTCTTT CASGFSVGTEAFF
TRBJ1-2 NA TRBV29-1 TRBD1 TGCAGCGACGCCCGGGACAGAGAAAACTATGGCTACACCTTC CSDARDRENYGYTF
TRBJ2-4 NA TRBV7-8 NA TGTGCCAGCAGCCCCGAAGGGATCGACATTCAGTACTTC CASSPEGIDIQYF
TRBJ2-5 few TRBV20-1 NA TGCAGTGCTAGGGGGTCGCATGGAGAGACCCAGTACTTC CSARGSHGETQYF
TRBJ2-3 NA TRBV28 TRBD1 TGTGCCATCCGCGTGGGACAGAACACAGATACGCAGTATTTT CAIRVGQNTDTQYF
TRBJ2-7 few TRBV10-2 NA TGCGCCAGCAGTGATTTTACCGGGACCCCCTACGAGCAGTACTTC CASSDFTGTPYEQYF
TRBJ2-5 NA TRBV7-2 TRBD2 TGTGCCAGCAGCTTTGGACTAGTGCAGGAGACCCAGTACTTC CASSFGLVQETQYF
TRBJ2-3 few TRBV20-1 TRBD1 TGCAGTGCTAGAGGCAGGGTGGGGACAGCGCAGTATTTT CSARGRVGTAQYF
TRBJ2-1 NA TRBV27 TRBD2 TGTGCCAGCAGTGGGACTAGGGTGGGTGAGCAGTTCTTC CASSGTRVGEQFF
TRBJ2-3 few TRBV9 NA TGTGCCAGCAGCGCACTAACGTCCGGGGATACGCAGTATTTT CASSALTSGDTQYF
TRBJ1-5 NA TRBV11-2 NA TGTGCCAGCAGCTTTGACGGAGATAGCAATCAGCCCCAGCATTTT CASSFDGDSNQPQHF
TRBJ2-7 NA TRBV4-1 TRBD2 TGCGCCAGCAGCCACCACAGCGGGGGCTCCTACGAGCAGTACTTC CASSHHSGGSYEQYF
TRBJ2-3 few TRBV7-3 NA TGTGCCAGCGGCTTGGGCCACCTCACAGATGCGCAGTATTTT CASGLGHLTDAQYF
TRBJ2-2 few TRBV11-2 TRBD2 TGTGCCAGCAGCTTCAGGGAGGGAACCGGGGAGCTGTTTTTT CASSFREGTGELFF
TRBJ1-2 NA TRBV3-1 NA TGTGCCAGCAGCCCGTGGGACTTCTATGGCTACACCTTC CASSPWDFYGYTF
TRBJ2-5 few TRBV5-1 TRBD1 TGCGCCAGCAGCTGGGGGACAGGGCGGCAAGAGACCCAGTACTTC CASSWGTGRQETQYF
TRBJ2-7 NA TRBV6-5 NA TGTGCCAGCAGGACCAACTGGGGAAGCTACGAGCAGTACTTC CASRTNWGSYEQYF
TRBJ2-6 few TRBV2 NA TGTGCCACTAGAGACGGCGCTGGGGCCAACGTCCTGACTTTC CATRDGAGANVLTF
TRBJ1-4 NA TRBV5-1 NA TGCGCCAGCAGCGTTGGAAAGGGGAATGAAAAACTGTTTTTT CASSVGKGNEKLFF
TRBJ2-1 NA TRBV20-1 TRBD2 TGCAGTGCTGATCCGGGACTAGCGGGCCCCGTTAGGTTCTTC CSADPGLAGPVRFF
TRBJ2-1 NA TRBV29-1 NA TGCAGCGTTGAAGAATCGTACGAGCAGTTCTTC CSVEESYEQFF
TRBJ2-5 NA TRBV3-1 NA TGTGCCAGCAGCCAAGACCGCTGGGAGACCCAGTACTTC CASSQDRWETQYF
TRBJ2-6 few TRBV6-1 TRBD1 TGTGCCACCCAGGAAAGAGACAGGGGCTCCCCTGGGGCCAACGTCCTGACTTTC CATQERDRGSPGANVLTF
TRBJ1-1 NA TRBV3-1 NA TGTGCCAGCAGCCAAGATACGAGGGGAGCTTTCTTT CASSQDTRGAFF
TRBJ2-1 many TRBV20-1 TRBD1 TGCAGTGCGAGAGGGGACAGGGGCGACAATGAGCAGTTCTTC CSARGDRGDNEQFF
TRBJ2-1 once TRBV3-1 NA TGTGCCAGCACCTCCAGCCGGCGGTTCAATGAGCAGTTCTTC CASTSSRRFNEQFF
TRBJ2-5 NA TRBV6-6 NA TGTGCCAGCAGTTCGCAACCCGACTTGTACCAAGAGACCCAGTACTTC CASSSQPDLYQETQYF
TRBJ1-2 few TRBV28 NA TGTGCCAGCAGTCCGGGGCACTCCTATGGCTACACCTTC CASSPGHSYGYTF
TRBJ2-4 few TRBV5-1 TRBD1 TGCGCCAGCAGCATCGGGACAGGGGATGCCAAAAACATTCAGTACTTC CASSIGTGDAKNIQYF
TRBJ2-2 NA TRBV6-5 TRBD1 TGTGCCAGCAGTTTTACAGGGGAACTTACCGGGGAGCTGTTTTTT CASSFTGELTGELFF
TRBJ1-5 NA TRBV7-2 NA TGTGCCAGCAAGAAAGGCAATCAGCCCCAGCATTTT CASKKGNQPQHF
TRBJ2-7 few TRBV2 NA TGTGCCAGCAGTGCTTGGCCTACCGGGGGCTACGAGCAGTACTTC CASSAWPTGGYEQYF
TRBJ1-1 few TRBV7-2 NA TGTGCCAGCAGCTCACAGGGATGGGGAACTGAAGCTTTCTTT CASSSQGWGTEAFF
TRBJ2-5 NA TRBV3-1 NA TGTGCCAGCAGCCACCTACAGGGAGGTCTTGGAGAGACCCAGTACTTC CASSHLQGGLGETQYF
TRBJ2-2 few TRBV7-6 TRBD2 TGTGCCAGCAGCCCGTCCTTCGGGACTAGTAAGGACACCGGGGAGCTGTTTTTT CASSPSFGTSKDTGELFF
TRBJ2-7 few TRBV5-1 TRBD1 TGCGCCAGCAGCCCGGGACAGGGCACCGACGAGCAGTACTTC CASSPGQGTDEQYF
TRBJ2-7 NA TRBV29-1 NA TGCAGCGTAGGGGACTTAGACTACGAGCAGTACTTC CSVGDLDYEQYF
TRBJ1-6 NA TRBV4-2 NA TGTGCCAGCAGCTGGACGGAGGGCCAAAAGGCCCTCCACTTT CASSWTEGQKALHF